These 31 T cell receptor beta chains originate from one sample sequenced in a study of shared clonotypes between healthy human individuals. The method was immunoSEQ multiplex PCR; TCRdb's version includes in-frame clones alone and lacks a portion of them. The sample holds some 200,000 clones, approximately 65% seen once. The sequencing input was memory CD4+ T cells sorted from blood. As for subset: CD45RA-negative fraction. These receptors originate from a man aged 25 to 45 in good health.

This clone was detected only once. The chain recombines TRBV12-5 with TRBJ1-2; 7 bases align to TRBD1. With V trimmed by 3 bases and J by 2 bases, 3 bases remained unmatched. This CDR3 comprises 14 residues. Germline CDR1 and CDR2: LGHNT and FRNRAP. In DNA form, the CDR3 reads TGTGCTAGTGGTTTCAACAGGGGCAACTATGGCTACACCTTC. The encoded protein is CASGFNRGNYGYTF.

The V call is TRBV19, the J call TRBJ1-2; D possibly corresponds to TRBD1 (5 bases). V lost 5 bases and J lost 3, with 13 bases in between. Germline-derived CDR1 and CDR2 are LNHDA and SQIVND (reference sequence). CDR3 length equals 14 residues. The CDR3 here is CASSLAGRDYGYTF. As DNA, the CDR3 is TGTGCCAGTAGTCTCGCAGGGCGAGACTATGGCTACACCTTC.

This clone was picked up a small number of times. The chain couples TRBV5-4 to TRBJ2-5; D gene uncertain. CDR3 length equals 13 residues. Trimming shortened V by 1 base and J by 2 bases, and 6 bases separated the two germline ends. Per germline, CDR1 SGHNT and CDR2 YYREEE (reference sequence). The CDR3 DNA reads as TGTGCCAGCAGCTTGAATGGGCAAGAGACCCAGTACTTC. It translates to CASSLNGQETQYF.

This clone was found many times. The chain links TRBV5-1 to TRBJ2-5; TRBD1 matches 7 bases. CDR1 is SGHRS, CDR2 YFSETQ, per germline. This CDR3 has 14 residues. J lost 5 bases, V lost 4 bases, and 8 bases had no gene match. CDR3 sequence reads: CASSREGGVETQYF. For the CDR3, the DNA is TGCGCCAGCAGCCGGGAAGGGGGCGTCGAGACCCAGTACTTC. Full variable domain (remainder filled in from reference TRBV5-1 and TRBJ2-5): KAGVTQTPRYLIKTRGQQVTLSCSPISGHRSVSWYQQTPGQGLQFLFEYFSETQRNKGNFPGRFSGRQFSNSRSEMNVSTLELGDSALYLCASSREGGVETQYFGPGTRLLVL.

This clone was counted only a few times. The chain couples TRBV10-1 to TRBJ2-7; 7 positions match TRBD2. With V trimmed by 6 bases and J by 0 bases, 8 bases remained unmatched. Germline CDR1 and CDR2: WNHNN and SYGVQD (reference sequence). The CDR3 is 15 amino acids. In DNA form, the CDR3 reads TGCGCCAGCAGCCTCACTAGCGTAGGCTCCTACGAGCAGTACTTC. Translating gives CASSLTSVGSYEQYF.

V usage is TRBV2 and J usage is TRBJ1-2; D is unclear. The CDR3 sequence is 14 residues long. Deletions cut 3 bases from V and 6 bases from J, with 14 bases between. CDR1 SNHLY and CDR2 FYNNEI come from the germline V gene. For the CDR3, the DNA is TGTGCCAGCAGTGATAGGCGTCTTAGCCATGGCTACACCTTC. It codes for CASSDRRLSHGYTF.

This clone appeared a few times. This sequence joins TRBV5-6 and TRBJ1-1; tentatively, D is TRBD1 (6 bases). The CDR3 extends over 11 amino acids. With 1 base removed from V and 9 bases from J, the gap between germline ends came to 7 bases. Germline V CDR1 and CDR2: SGHDT, YYEEEE. The CDR3 region is CASSLRGQAFF. The CDR3 DNA reads TGTGCCAGCAGCTTGCGGGGGCAAGCTTTCTTT.

This chain links TRBV9 with TRBJ1-4, with D possibly matching TRBD1 (6 bases). Trimming shortened V by 4 bases and J by 6 bases, and 13 bases separated the two germline ends. The CDR3 covers 14 residues. Looked up from germline, CDR1 is SGDLS and CDR2 is YYNGEE. CDR3 nucleotides: TGTGCCAGCAGCCCTACAGGGATGTATGAAAAACTGTTTTTT. Protein product: CASSPTGMYEKLFF.

The chain combines TRBV4-1 with TRBJ1-2; 7 bases are a match to TRBD1. The CDR3 is made up of 14 amino acids. Germline CDR1 and CDR2: MGHRA and YSYEKL. The V segment lost 3 bases and the J segment 4 bases; nucleotides outside the gene matches: 5. The CDR3 DNA reads TGCGCCAGCAGCCAGACTACAGGGGTCTATGGCTACACCTTC. It translates to CASSQTTGVYGYTF.

This chain links TRBV7-9 with TRBJ1-2; D is unresolved. The germline V gene has CDR1 SEHNR and CDR2 FQNEAQ (reference sequence). Trimming cost V 0 bases and J 8 bases, with 13 bases left between them. This CDR3 spans 14 amino acids. The CDR3 loop is CASSLARPIGGYTF. CDR3 in DNA: TGTGCCAGCAGCTTAGCGCGGCCGATCGGGGGCTACACCTTC.

This clone was recorded only once. V and J are TRBV6-5 and TRBJ1-5; TRBD1 is a possible D gene (5 bases). Germline assignment: CDR1 MNHEY and CDR2 SVGAGI. The CDR3 has 14 residues. V was cut by 2 bases and J by 3 bases, with 8 bases left in between. The CDR3 reads CASSYAGFNQPQHF. The CDR3 bases are TGTGCCAGCAGTTACGCAGGGTTCAATCAGCCCCAGCATTTT.

This chain links TRBV27 with TRBJ2-5, with 8 bases aligning to TRBD1. The CDR3 is 16 residues long. V shed 5 bases and J 5 bases; nucleotides not matched to a gene: 13. The V gene's germline CDR1 is MNHEY and CDR2 SMNVEV (reference sequence). The CDR3 DNA is TGTGCCAGCAGTCCCGGGACAGGTCTTAAGGTGGAGACCCAGTACTTC. Translation: CASSPGTGLKVETQYF.

The chain carries TRBV10-3 and TRBJ2-5; D not resolved. The CDR3 extends over 12 amino acids. Per the germline V gene, CDR1 is ENHRY and CDR2 is SYGVKD. Trimming took 6 bases from V and 3 from J, leaving 8 bases between them. For the CDR3, the DNA is TGTGCCATCAGCGAAATAGAAGAGACCCAGTACTTC. The encoded protein is CAISEIEETQYF.

The V gene is TRBV5-1, the J gene TRBJ2-1; D is possibly TRBD2 (6 bases). Germline-derived CDR1 and CDR2 are SGHRS and YFSETQ. CDR3 size: 19 residues. V lost 0 bases, J lost 5 bases, and 24 bases lay in between. The CDR3 DNA reads as TGCGCCAGCAGCTTGGGGACTACTTCGAGGGTCCAACCCCACAATGAGCAGTTCTTC. Its translation: CASSLGTTSRVQPHNEQFF.

V is TRBV29-1 and J is TRBJ2-6; D call uncertain. CDR3 length equals 14 residues. The V end lost 2 bases, the J end lost 4 bases, and 9 bases lay between the germline ends. Germline V gives CDR1 SQVTM, CDR2 ANQGSEA. CDR3 sequence: CSVENLHGANVLTF. Written as DNA, the CDR3 is TGCAGCGTTGAAAATCTTCACGGGGCCAACGTCCTGACTTTC.

The chain links TRBV6-5 to TRBJ1-2, with D unresolved. The germline gives CDR1 MNHEY, CDR2 SVGAGI. The CDR3 extends over 13 amino acids. V lost 8 bases and J lost 1, with 11 bases in between. As DNA, the CDR3 is TGTGCCAGCTCCCTCTCGGGTAACTATGGCTACACCTTC. As protein: CASSLSGNYGYTF.

This clone has only a few counts. This chain uses TRBV27 with TRBJ2-7, with 7 bases fitting TRBD1. This CDR3 region has 14 residues. The J segment lost 2 bases and the V segment lost 5 bases, leaving 6 bases of the junction unmatched. Germline V gene lookup returns CDR1 MNHEY and CDR2 SMNVEV (reference sequence). Written as DNA, the CDR3 is TGTGCCAGCAGTCTACAGGGGAGTCCCTACGAGCAGTACTTC. Its translation is CASSLQGSPYEQYF.

V and J are TRBV10-3 and TRBJ2-3; no clear D. Deletions cut 7 bases from V and 6 bases from J, with 14 bases between. Per germline, CDR1 ENHRY and CDR2 SYGVKD. The CDR3 consists of 13 residues. This CDR3 is CAIKAPAMDTQYF. As DNA, the CDR3 is TGTGCCATCAAGGCGCCCGCCATGGATACGCAGTATTTT.

J is TRBJ2-3 and V is TRBV11-2; TRBD2 matches 7 bases. After removal of 0 bases from V and 1 base from J, the junction contained 4 bases not matched to a gene. Germline V CDR1 and CDR2: SGHAT, FQNNGV. The CDR3 has 16 amino acids. CDR3 protein: CASSLEASGRTDTQYF. The CDR3 nucleotides read TGTGCCAGCAGCTTAGAGGCTAGCGGACGCACAGATACGCAGTATTTT.

The chain combines TRBV11-3 with TRBJ2-5; possibly TRBD1 or TRBD2 for D (6 bases each). The CDR3 is made up of 13 amino acids. The germline V gene encodes CDR1 SGHNT and CDR2 YENEEA. V dropped 5 bases and J dropped 5 bases, with 12 bases sitting between them. The CDR3 sequence is CASSRGAWETQYF. CDR3 DNA sequence: TGTGCCAGCAGCAGGGGGGCATGGGAGACCCAGTACTTC.

The count of this clone is one. The chain uses TRBV6-1 and TRBJ1-2; D remains unclear. Trimming pared 3 bases from V and 1 base from J, leaving 9 bases between. Germline CDR1 is MNHNS and CDR2 is SASEGT. The CDR3 is made up of 14 amino acids. In nucleotides, the CDR3 is TGTGCCAGCAGTGAGTCCCTCCGTAACTATGGCTACACCTTC. This encodes CASSESLRNYGYTF.

The chain is built from TRBV6-6 and TRBJ2-2; 10 bases line up with TRBD2. Trimming took 7 bases from V and 0 from J; bases not matched to a gene: 5. Germline CDR1 and CDR2: MNHNY and SVGAGI (reference sequence). The CDR3 extends over 16 amino acids. Here the CDR3 reads CASTRTSGTNTGELFF. In DNA form, the CDR3 reads TGTGCCAGCACCCGGACTAGCGGAACGAACACCGGGGAGCTGTTTTTT.

This clone appeared a few times. This chain uses TRBV29-1 with TRBJ1-5; the match to TRBD1 covers 7 bases. J lost 4 bases, V lost 7 bases, and 7 bases had no gene match. Germline V gene sequence: CDR1 SQVTM, CDR2 ANQGSEA. The CDR3 loop spans 13 amino acids. CDR3 region: CSAGGQSNQPQHF. The CDR3 region has the DNA TGCAGCGCTGGGGGACAGTCAAATCAGCCCCAGCATTTT. The variable domain in full, with the rest retrieved from reference TRBV29-1 and TRBJ1-5, is SAVISQKPSRDICQRGTSLTIQCQVDSQVTMMFWYRQQPGQSLTLIATANQGSEATYESGFVIDKFPISRPNLTFSTLTVSNMSPEDSSIYLCSAGGQSNQPQHFGDGTRLSIL.

This clone was seen more than once but under ten times. The chain recombines TRBV9 with TRBJ2-6, with 7 bases identical to TRBD1. The germline V gene encodes CDR1 SGDLS and CDR2 YYNGEE. The V gene end was trimmed by 0 bases and the J gene end by 2 bases; junction bases not matched to a gene: 2. CDR3 length: 16 amino acids. The CDR3 sequence: CASSVGQGPGANVLTF. The DNA of the CDR3 is TGTGCCAGCAGCGTAGGACAGGGCCCTGGGGCCAACGTCCTGACTTTC.

The genes are TRBV11-2 and TRBJ2-1, with 7 bases identical to TRBD2. J gave up 9 bases and V 8 bases, and 13 bases lay outside the gene matches. Germline V gene data show CDR1 as SGHAT and CDR2 as FQNNGV. The CDR3 is 14 amino acids. CDR3 amino acids: CASSGSAGALEQFF. The CDR3 nucleotides are TGTGCCAGCTCCGGGTCCGCGGGAGCGCTTGAGCAGTTCTTC.

Here the CDR3 reads CASRAPGRASYEQYF. The CDR3 DNA is TGTGCCAGTAGGGCACCGGGACGAGCATCCTACGAGCAGTACTTC. The genes are TRBV19 and TRBJ2-7; tentatively, D is TRBD1 or TRBD2 (5 bases each). The CDR3 has 15 amino acids. Germline V CDR1 and CDR2: LNHDA, SQIVND (reference sequence). Trimming took 6 bases from V and 1 from J, leaving 16 bases between them. The variable domain in full, with the rest retrieved from reference TRBV19 and TRBJ2-7, is DGGITQSPKYLFRKEGQNVTLSCEQNLNHDAMYWYRQDPGQGLRLIYYSQIVNDFQKGDIAEGYSVSREKKESFPLTVTSAQKNPTAFYLCASRAPGRASYEQYFGPGTRLTVT.

The genes are TRBV11-3 and TRBJ2-1, with 8 bases fitting TRBD2. The CDR3 has 16 amino acids. The ends lost 0 bases at V and 6 bases at J; junction bases unmatched: 7. CDR1 and CDR2 (germline): SGHNT, YENEEA. In DNA, the CDR3 is TGTGCCAGCAGCTTAGATCAAAGCGGGAGATCCAATGAGCAGTTCTTC. Its protein is CASSLDQSGRSNEQFF. Full variable domain (missing parts from reference TRBV11-3 and TRBJ2-1): EAGVVQSPRYKIIEKKQPVAFWCNPISGHNTLYWYLQNLGQGPELLIRYENEEAVDDSQLPKDRFSAERLKGVDSTLKIQPAELGDSAVYLCASSLDQSGRSNEQFFGPGTRLTVL.

The chain couples TRBV28 to TRBJ1-5; D remains unclear. CDR1 is MDHEN and CDR2 is SYDVKM in the germline V gene. Trimming shortened V by 5 bases and J by 5 bases, and 13 bases separated the two germline ends. The CDR3 runs to 14 residues. CDR3 bases: TGTGCCAGCAGTACTCAAACTTTGCATCAGCCCCAGCATTTT. Amino acids: CASSTQTLHQPQHF.

The table lists this clone with a few counts. The chain joins TRBV19 to TRBJ2-1, with TRBD2 as a possible D gene (6 bases). V was shortened by 2 bases and J by 3 bases, with 14 bases between the two germline ends. CDR1 and CDR2 from the germline V gene are LNHDA and SQIVND (reference sequence). This CDR3 contains 16 residues. The DNA for the CDR3 is TGTGCCAGTAGTATATCGGGACTCCATTTCTACAATGAGCAGTTCTTC. Encoded protein: CASSISGLHFYNEQFF. The variable domain in full, with the rest retrieved from reference TRBV19 and TRBJ2-1, is DGGITQSPKYLFRKEGQNVTLSCEQNLNHDAMYWYRQDPGQGLRLIYYSQIVNDFQKGDIAEGYSVSREKKESFPLTVTSAQKNPTAFYLCASSISGLHFYNEQFFGPGTRLTVL.

This chain joins TRBV15 and TRBJ2-3; D call uncertain. Trimming stripped 4 bases from V and 8 bases from J, with 10 bases between. This CDR3 has 12 amino acids. The germline V gene has CDR1 LNHNV and CDR2 YYDKDF (reference sequence). In DNA form, the CDR3 reads TGTGCCACCAGCATTAGTAGATCTACGCAGTATTTT. It translates to CATSISRSTQYF. Together with reference TRBV15 and TRBJ2-3, the CDR3 gives the full variable domain: DAMVIQNPRYQVTQFGKPVTLSCSQTLNHNVMYWYQQKSSQAPKLLFHYYDKDFNNEADTPDNFQSRRPNTSFCFLDIRSPGLGDTAMYLCATSISRSTQYFGPGTRLTVL.

This clone has just one count. The genes are TRBV6-1 and TRBJ1-1; D not certain. Germline V lookup: CDR1 MNHNS, CDR2 SASEGT. The CDR3 is 14 residues long. V was shortened by 5 bases and J by 3 bases, with 13 bases between the two germline ends. CDR3 sequence: CASSHNIRDTEAFF. CDR3 in DNA: TGTGCCAGCAGTCATAATATCCGGGACACTGAAGCTTTCTTT.